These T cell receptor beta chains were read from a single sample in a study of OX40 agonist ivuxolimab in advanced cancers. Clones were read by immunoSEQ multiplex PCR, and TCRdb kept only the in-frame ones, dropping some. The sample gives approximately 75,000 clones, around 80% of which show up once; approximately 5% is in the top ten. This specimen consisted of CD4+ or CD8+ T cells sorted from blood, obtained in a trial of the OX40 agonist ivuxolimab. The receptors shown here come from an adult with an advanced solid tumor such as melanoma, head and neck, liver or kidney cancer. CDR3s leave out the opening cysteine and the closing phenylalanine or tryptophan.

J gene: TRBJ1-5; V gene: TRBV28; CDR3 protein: ASSSIRANQPQH
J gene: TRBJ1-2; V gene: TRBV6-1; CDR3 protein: ASSEEGRGNYGYT
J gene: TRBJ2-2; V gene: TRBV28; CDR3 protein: ASRRTSGATGELF
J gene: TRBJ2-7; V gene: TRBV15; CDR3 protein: ATSRSGGVYEQY
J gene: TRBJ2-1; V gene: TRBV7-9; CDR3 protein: ASSTARVAAGNEQF
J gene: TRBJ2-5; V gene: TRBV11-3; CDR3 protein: ASSTSTDVETQY
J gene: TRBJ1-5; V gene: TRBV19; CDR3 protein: ASSIPGRGTQPQH
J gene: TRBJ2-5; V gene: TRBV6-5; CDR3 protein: ASKPLRRAQETQY
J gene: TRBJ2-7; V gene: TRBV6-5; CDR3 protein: ASSFPTGVYEQY
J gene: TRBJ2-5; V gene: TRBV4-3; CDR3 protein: ASSQGLTGRETQY
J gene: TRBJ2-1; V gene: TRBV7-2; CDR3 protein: ASSLVTGVVYNEQF
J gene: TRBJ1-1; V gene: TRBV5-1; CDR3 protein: ASSPGSNSMNTEAF
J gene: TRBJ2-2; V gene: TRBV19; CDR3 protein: ASSIPGQGTGELF
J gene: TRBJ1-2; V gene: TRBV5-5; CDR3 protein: ASSPDRAGWGYT
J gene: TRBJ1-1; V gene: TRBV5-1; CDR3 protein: ASSFRAGDEAF
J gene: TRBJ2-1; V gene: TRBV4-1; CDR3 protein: ASSQAPGGLSYNEQF
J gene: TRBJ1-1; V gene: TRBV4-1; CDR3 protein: ASSQTPNTEAF
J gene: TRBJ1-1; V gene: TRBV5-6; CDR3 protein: ASSVPGPNTEAF
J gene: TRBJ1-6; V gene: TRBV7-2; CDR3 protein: ASSLAGTGVNSPLH
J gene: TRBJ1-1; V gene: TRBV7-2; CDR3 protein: ASSLEALGGRTEAF
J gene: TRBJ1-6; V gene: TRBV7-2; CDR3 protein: ASSPGQGLLSSYNSPLH
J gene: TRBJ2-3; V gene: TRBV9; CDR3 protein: ASSVRTSTDTQY
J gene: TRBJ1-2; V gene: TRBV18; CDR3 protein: ASSFQLRGANYGYT
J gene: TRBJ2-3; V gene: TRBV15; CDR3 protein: ATRRLAGGKTQY
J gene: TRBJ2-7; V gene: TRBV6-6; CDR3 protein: ASISGTGTPYEQY
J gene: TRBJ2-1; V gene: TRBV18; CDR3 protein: ASSPPRAGGKNEQF
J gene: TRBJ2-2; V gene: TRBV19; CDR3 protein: ASSISGPNTGELF
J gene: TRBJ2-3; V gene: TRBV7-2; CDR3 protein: ASSLLAGPDTQY
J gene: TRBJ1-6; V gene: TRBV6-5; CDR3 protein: ASSPGGYYNSPLH
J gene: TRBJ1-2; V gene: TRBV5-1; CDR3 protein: ASSQTYGQGRGYT
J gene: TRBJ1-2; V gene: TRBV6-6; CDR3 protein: ASSSGGASGYT
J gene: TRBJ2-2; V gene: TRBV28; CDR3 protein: ASREGTGGGTGELF
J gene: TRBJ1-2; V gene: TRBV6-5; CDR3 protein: ATGTGFGYT
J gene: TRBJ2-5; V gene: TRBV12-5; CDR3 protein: ASGSTGRQETQY
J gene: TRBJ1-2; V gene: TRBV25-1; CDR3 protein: ATSRGAIGYT
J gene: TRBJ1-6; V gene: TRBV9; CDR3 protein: ASSVFVGSPLH
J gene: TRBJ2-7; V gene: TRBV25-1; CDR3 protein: ASSEYGGYEQY
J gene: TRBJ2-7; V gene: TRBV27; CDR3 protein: ASSPNRLAQHEQY
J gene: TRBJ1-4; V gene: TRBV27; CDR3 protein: ASSLSDRRNEKLF
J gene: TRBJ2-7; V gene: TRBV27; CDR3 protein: ASSTSYQGGSYYEQY
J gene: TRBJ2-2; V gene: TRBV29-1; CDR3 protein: SVTSGLAGVTGELF
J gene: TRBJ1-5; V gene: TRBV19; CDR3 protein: ASSISGVLNQPQH